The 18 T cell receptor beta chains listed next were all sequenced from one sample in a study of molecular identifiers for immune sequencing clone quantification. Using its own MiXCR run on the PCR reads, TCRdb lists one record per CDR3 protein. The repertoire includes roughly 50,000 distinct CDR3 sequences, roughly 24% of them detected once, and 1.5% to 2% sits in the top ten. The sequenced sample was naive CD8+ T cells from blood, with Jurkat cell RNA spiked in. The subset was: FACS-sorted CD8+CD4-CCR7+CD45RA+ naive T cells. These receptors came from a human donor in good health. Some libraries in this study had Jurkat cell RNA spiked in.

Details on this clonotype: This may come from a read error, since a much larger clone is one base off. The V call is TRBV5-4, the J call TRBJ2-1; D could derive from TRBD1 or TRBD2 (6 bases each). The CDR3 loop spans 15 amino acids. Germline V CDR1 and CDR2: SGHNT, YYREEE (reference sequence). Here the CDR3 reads CASSFGGSSYNGQFF. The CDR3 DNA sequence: TGTGCCAGCAGCTTCGGGGGCAGCTCCTACAATGGGCAGTTCTTC. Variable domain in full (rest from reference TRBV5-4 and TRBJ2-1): ETGVTQSPTHLIKTRGQQVTLRCSSQSGHNTVSWYQQALGQGPQFIFQYYREEENGRGNFPPRFSGLQFPNYSSELNVNALELDDSALYLCASSFGGSSYNGQFFGPGTRLTVL.

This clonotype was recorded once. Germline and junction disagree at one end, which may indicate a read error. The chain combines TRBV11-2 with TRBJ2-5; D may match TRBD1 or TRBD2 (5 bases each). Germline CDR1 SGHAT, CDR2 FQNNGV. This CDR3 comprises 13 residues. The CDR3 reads CASGSGAQEIQYF. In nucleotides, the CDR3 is TGTGCCAGCGGATCCGGGGCCCAAGAGATCCAGTACTTC. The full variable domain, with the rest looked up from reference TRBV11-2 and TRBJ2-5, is EAGVAQSPRYKIIEKRQSVAFWCNPISGHATLYWYQQILGQGPKLLIQFQNNGVVDDSQLPKDRFSAERLKGVDSTLKIQPAKLEDSAVYLCASGSGAQEIQYFGPGTRLLVL.

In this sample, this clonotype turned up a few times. This CDR3 reads CASSPPQGESYNSPLHF. In DNA form, the CDR3 reads TGTGCCAGCAGCCCACCCCAGGGGGAGTCCTATAATTCACCCCTCCACTTT. The chain has TRBV7-9 and TRBJ1-6, with TRBD1 identical over 7 bases. There are 17 residues in the CDR3. With V trimmed by 5 bases and J by 1 base, 8 bases remained unmatched. Germline V gene sequence: CDR1 SEHNR, CDR2 FQNEAQ (reference sequence).

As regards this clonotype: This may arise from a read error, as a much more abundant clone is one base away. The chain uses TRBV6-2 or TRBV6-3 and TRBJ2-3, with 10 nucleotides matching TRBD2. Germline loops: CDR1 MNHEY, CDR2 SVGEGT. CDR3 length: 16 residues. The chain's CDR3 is CASSYSDGTSDDTRYF. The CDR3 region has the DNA TGTGCCAGCAGTTACTCCGACGGGACTAGCGATGATACGCGGTATTTT.

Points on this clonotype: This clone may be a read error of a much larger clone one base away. In DNA form, the CDR3 reads TGTGCCAGCAGCCCCTGGAGCCGGGATATGCAGTATTTT. Translation gives CASSPWSRDMQYF. V is TRBV12-3 or TRBV12-4 and J is TRBJ2-3; tentative D call: TRBD2 (5 bases). The CDR3 is 13 residues long.

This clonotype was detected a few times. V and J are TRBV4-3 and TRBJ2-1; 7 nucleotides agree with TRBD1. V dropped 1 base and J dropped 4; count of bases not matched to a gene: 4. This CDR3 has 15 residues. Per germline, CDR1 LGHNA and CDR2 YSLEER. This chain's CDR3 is CASSQAGTVYNEQFF. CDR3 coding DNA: TGCGCCAGCAGCCAAGCCGGGACAGTATACAATGAGCAGTTCTTC.

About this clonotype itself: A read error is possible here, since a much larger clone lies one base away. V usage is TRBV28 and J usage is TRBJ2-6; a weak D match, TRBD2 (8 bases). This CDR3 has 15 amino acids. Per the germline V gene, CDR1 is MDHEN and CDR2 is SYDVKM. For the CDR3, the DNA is TGTGCCAGCGAACGTAGGGGGCGGGGGGCCAGCGTCCTGACTTTC. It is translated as CASERRGRGASVLTF.

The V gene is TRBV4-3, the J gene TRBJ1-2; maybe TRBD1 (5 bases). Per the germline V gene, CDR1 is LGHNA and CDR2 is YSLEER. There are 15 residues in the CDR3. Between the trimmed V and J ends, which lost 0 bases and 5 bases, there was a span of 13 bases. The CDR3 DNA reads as TGCGCCAGCAGCCAAGATGCGGGACCCTTTTATGGCTACACCTTC. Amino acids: CASSQDAGPFYGYTF.

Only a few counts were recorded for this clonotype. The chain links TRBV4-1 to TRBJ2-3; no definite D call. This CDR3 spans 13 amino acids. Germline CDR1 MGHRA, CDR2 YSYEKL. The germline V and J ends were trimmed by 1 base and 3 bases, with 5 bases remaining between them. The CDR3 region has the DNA TGCGCCAGCAGCCAAGTTCCGACAGATACGCAGTATTTT. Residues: CASSQVPTDTQYF.

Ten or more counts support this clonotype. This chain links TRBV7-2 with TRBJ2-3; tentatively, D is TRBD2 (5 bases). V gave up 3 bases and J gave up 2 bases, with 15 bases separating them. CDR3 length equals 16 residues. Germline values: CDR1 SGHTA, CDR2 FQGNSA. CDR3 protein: CASSLFRRGDTDTQYF. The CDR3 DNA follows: TGTGCCAGCAGCTTGTTTCGTCGGGGAGACACAGATACGCAGTATTTT. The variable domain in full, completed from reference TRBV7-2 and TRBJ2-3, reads GAGVSQSPSNKVTEKGKDVELRCDPISGHTALYWYRQSLGQGLEFLIYFQGNSAPDKSGLPSDRFSAERTGGSVSTLTIQRTQQEDSAVYLCASSLFRRGDTDTQYFGPGTRLTVL.

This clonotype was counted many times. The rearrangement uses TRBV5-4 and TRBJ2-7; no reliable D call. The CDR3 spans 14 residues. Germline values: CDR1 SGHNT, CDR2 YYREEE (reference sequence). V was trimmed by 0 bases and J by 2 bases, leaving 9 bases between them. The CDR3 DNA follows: TGTGCCAGCAGCTTGGTTCTTTCCCCCTACGAGCAGTACTTC. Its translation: CASSLVLSPYEQYF.

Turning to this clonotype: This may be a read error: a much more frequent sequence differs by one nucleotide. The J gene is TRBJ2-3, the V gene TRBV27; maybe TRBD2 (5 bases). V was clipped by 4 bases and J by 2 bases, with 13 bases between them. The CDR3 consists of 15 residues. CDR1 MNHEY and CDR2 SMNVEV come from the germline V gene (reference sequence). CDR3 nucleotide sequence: TGTGCCAGCAGTTCTCAAGCGGAGCCCACAGATACGCAGTATTTT. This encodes CASSSQAEPTDTQYF.

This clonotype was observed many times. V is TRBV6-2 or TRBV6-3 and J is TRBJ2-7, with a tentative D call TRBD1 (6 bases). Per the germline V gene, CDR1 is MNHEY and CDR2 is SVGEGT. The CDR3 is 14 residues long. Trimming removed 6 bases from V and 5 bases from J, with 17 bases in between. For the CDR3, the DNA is TGTGCCAGCAGCCTGGGGCAGGGGAACAACGAGCAGTACTTC. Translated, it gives CASSLGQGNNEQYF.

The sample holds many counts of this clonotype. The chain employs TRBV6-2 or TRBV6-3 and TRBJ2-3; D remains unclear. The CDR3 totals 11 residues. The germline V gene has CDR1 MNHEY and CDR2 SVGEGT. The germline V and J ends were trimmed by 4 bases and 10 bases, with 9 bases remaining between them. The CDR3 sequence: CASSSGHPQYF. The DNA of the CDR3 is TGTGCCAGCAGTTCGGGCCACCCGCAGTATTTT.

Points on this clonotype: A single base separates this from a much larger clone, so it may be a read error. In DNA, the CDR3 is TGTGCCAGCGGCCAAGATGACAGGGTTGACCTTGCCGAGCAGTACTTC. It is translated as CASGQDDRVDLAEQYF. The rearrangement joins TRBV14 to TRBJ2-7, with TRBD1 matching 7 bases. Germline CDR1 reads SGHDN; CDR2 reads FVKESK. This CDR3 contains 16 residues.

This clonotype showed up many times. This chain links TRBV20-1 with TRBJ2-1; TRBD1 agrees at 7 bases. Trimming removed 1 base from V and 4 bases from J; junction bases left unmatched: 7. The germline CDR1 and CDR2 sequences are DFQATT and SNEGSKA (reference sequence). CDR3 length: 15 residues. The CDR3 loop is CSARVQGFEYNEQFF. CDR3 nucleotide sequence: TGCAGTGCTAGAGTACAGGGGTTCGAATACAATGAGCAGTTCTTC.

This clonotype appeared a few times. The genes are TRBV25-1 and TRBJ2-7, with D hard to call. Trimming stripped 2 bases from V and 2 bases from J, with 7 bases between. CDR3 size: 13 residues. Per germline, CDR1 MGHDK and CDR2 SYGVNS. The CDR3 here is CASSEGLTYEQYF. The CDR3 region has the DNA TGTGCCAGCAGTGAAGGGTTGACCTACGAGCAGTACTTC.

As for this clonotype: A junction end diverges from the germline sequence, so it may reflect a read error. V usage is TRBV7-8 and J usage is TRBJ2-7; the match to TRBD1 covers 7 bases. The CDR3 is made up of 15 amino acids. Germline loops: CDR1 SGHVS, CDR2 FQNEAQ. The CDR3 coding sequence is TGTGCGAGCAGCTTAGAGGGGGCCAGTGCCTCCGAGCAGTACTTC. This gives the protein CASSLEGASASEQYF. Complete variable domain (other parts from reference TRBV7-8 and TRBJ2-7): GAGVSQSPRYKVAKRGQDVALRCDPISGHVSLFWYQQALGQGPEFLTYFQNEAQLDKSGLPSDRFFAERPEGSVSTLKIQRTQQEDSAVYLCASSLEGASASEQYFGPGTRLTVT.